This T cell receptor (beta chain) originates from a study of human T cells and chemical hapten exposure. The time point was: pre-sensitization, week 0. Documented treatment: therapeutic diphenylcyclopropenone sensitization with weekly scalp DPC. The CDR3 is 14 amino acids. The ends lost 4 bases at V and 4 bases at J; junction bases unmatched: 5. The germline CDR1 and CDR2 sequences are MDHEN and SYDVKM. From the RACE reads, TCRdb called clonotypes with MiXCR, one entry per CDR3 protein. The sample yields around 330,000 distinct CDR3 sequences, roughly 6% seen once. Sample: whole blood, taken in connection with sensitization to the hapten diphenylcyclopropenone (DPC). V gene TRBV28 combines with J gene TRBJ2-3; 7 bases are a match to TRBD2. The TCR originated in a woman between 18 and 29 years old with alopecia areata. Some clones in this sample may be carry-over from other donors' samples. CDR3 protein: CASSWGGTADTQYF. The CDR3 bases are TGTGCCAGCAGTTGGGGGGGGACGGCAGATACGCAGTATTTT.